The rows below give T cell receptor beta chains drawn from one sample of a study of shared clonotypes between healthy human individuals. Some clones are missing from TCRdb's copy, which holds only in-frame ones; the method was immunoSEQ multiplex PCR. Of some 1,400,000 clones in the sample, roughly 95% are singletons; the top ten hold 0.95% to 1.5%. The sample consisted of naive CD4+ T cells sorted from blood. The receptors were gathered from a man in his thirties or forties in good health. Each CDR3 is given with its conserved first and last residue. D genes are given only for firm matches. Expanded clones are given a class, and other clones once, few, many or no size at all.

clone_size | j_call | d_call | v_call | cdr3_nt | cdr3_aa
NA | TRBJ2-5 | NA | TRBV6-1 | TGTGCCAGCAGTTCTTTGGACGGGGGTTCCCAGTACTTC | CASSSLDGGSQYF
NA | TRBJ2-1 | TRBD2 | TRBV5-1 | TGCGCCAGCAGCCTAACTAGCGGGAGGGCGCCCTACAATGAGCAGTTCTTC | CASSLTSGRAPYNEQFF
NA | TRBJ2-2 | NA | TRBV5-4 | TGTGCCAGCAGCTTGTTTCCCTCCTGGGGGAACACCGGGGAGCTGTTTTTT | CASSLFPSWGNTGELFF
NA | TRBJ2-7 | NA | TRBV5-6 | TGTGCCAGCAGCCGGACACCCTCCCAGCCCTACGAGCAGTACTTC | CASSRTPSQPYEQYF
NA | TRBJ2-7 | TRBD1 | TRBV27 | TGTGCCAGCAGGGCGACAGGGAATTATCGGTTATACTTC | CASRATGNYRLYF
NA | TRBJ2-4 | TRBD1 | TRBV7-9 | TGTGCCAGCAGCGCAGGACAGGGGTTCGAAAAGGACATTCAGTACTTC | CASSAGQGFEKDIQYF
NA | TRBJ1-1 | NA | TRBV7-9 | TGTGCCAGCAGTTCCAGTTTGGTGAACACTGAAGCTTTCTTT | CASSSSLVNTEAFF
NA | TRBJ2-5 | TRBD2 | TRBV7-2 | TGTGCCAGCAGCTTAACCCCGGGACTAGGGTTGGAGACCCAGTACTTC | CASSLTPGLGLETQYF
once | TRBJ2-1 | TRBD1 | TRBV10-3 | TGTGCCATCAGAGAACAGGGGGCCAAGAGCTCCTACAATGAGCAGTTCTTC | CAIREQGAKSSYNEQFF
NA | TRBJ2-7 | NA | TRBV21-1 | TGTGCCAGCACCGTCGATCGGCCAGGGGGCAGTGGTTCGGGGCCCCGCTACGAGCAGTACTTC | CASTVDRPGGSGSGPRYEQYF
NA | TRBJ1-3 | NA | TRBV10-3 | TGTGCCATCAGGAAAGAGGTGTTAGGAAACACCATATATTTT | CAIRKEVLGNTIYF
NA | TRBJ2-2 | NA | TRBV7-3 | TGTGCCAGCAGCTTGGAGGGTCGGACCGGGGAGCTGTTTTTT | CASSLEGRTGELFF
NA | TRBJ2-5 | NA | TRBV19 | TGTGCCAGTAGTATAGGGGCATCGGAGACCCAGTACTTC | CASSIGASETQYF
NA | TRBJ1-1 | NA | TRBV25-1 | TGTGCCAGCAGTGGCCGGGGCCCGGGGGACGCTTTCTTT | CASSGRGPGDAFF
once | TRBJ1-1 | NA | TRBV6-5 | TGTGCCAGCAGGGAGCCCGGGAGGAACACTGAAGCTTTCTTT | CASREPGRNTEAFF
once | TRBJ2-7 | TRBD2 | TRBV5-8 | TGTGCCAGCAGCCTCGGGGGAGGGTTGACCTACGAGCAGTACTTC | CASSLGGGLTYEQYF
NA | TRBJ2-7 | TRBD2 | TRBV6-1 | TGTGCCAGCAGTGAGCGGGGGGGACAAGAATCCTACGAGCAGTACTTC | CASSERGGQESYEQYF